The 8 T cell receptor beta chains reported below all come from one sample, sequenced in a study of blood T cell repertoires in COVID-19. Assay used: immunoSEQ multiplex PCR; TCRdb lists only in-frame clones, some missing. The table shows 250,000 to 350,000 clones, with 88% occurring only once. The sample was PBMCs or T cells enriched from blood (not recorded which). The receptor source for this set is a woman in her fifties or sixties in a cohort exposed to, infected with or recovered from COVID-19 (not recorded which).

This chain links TRBV27 with TRBJ2-7; D may be TRBD1 (6 bases). The CDR3 is 14 residues long. V dropped 5 bases and J dropped 2 bases, with 13 bases sitting between them. The V gene's germline CDR1 is MNHEY and CDR2 SMNVEV (reference sequence). The CDR3 region is CASSKTGLPYEQYF. The CDR3 nucleotides are TGTGCCAGCAGTAAGACAGGTCTACCCTACGAGCAGTACTTC.

The rearrangement joins TRBV5-1 to TRBJ2-5; 16 nucleotides line up with TRBD2. Germline loops: CDR1 SGHRS, CDR2 YFSETQ. Losses at the gene ends were 6 bases for V and 4 bases for J; bases not matched to a gene: 6. There are 16 residues in the CDR3. CDR3 amino acids: CASTGTSGRAAETQYF. CDR3 in DNA: TGCGCCAGCACCGGGACTAGCGGGAGGGCGGCAGAGACCCAGTACTTC.

The chain combines TRBV18 with TRBJ1-2; tentative D call: TRBD1 (5 bases). Trimming cost V 0 bases and J 0 bases, with 8 bases left between them. The CDR3 loop spans 15 amino acids. Germline CDR1 and CDR2: KGHSH and LQKENI. For the CDR3, the DNA is TGTGCCAGCTCACCACCCAGGGCTTCTAACTATGGCTACACCTTC. Encoded protein: CASSPPRASNYGYTF. Full variable domain (rest looked up from reference TRBV18 and TRBJ1-2): NAGVMQNPRHLVRRRGQEARLRCSPMKGHSHVYWYRQLPEEGLKFMVYLQKENIIDESGMPKERFSAEFPKEGPSILRIQQVVRGDSAAYFCASSPPRASNYGYTFGSGTRLTVV.

The sample holds one count of this clone. The rearrangement joins TRBV4-1 to TRBJ1-5; D is uncertain. Germline V gene sequence: CDR1 MGHRA, CDR2 YSYEKL. The V and J ends lost 1 base and 8 bases respectively, with 9 bases between them. This CDR3 spans 13 amino acids. The CDR3 bases are TGCGCCAGCAGCCAAGGCCCTAGTAAGCCCCAGCATTTT. Translated: CASSQGPSKPQHF.

V usage is TRBV4-1 and J usage is TRBJ2-7, with 9 nucleotides matching TRBD2. Germline-derived CDR1 and CDR2 are MGHRA and YSYEKL. This CDR3 comprises 14 residues. Unmatched junction bases numbered 4, after V lost 4 bases and J lost 3 bases. The CDR3: CASSPLAGFYEQYF. In DNA, the CDR3 is TGCGCCAGCAGCCCGCTAGCGGGGTTCTACGAGCAGTACTTC.

The chain recombines TRBV27 with TRBJ2-1, with TRBD2 matching over 9 bases. Germline loops: CDR1 MNHEY, CDR2 SMNVEV (reference sequence). J gave up 4 bases and V 4 bases, and 14 bases lay outside the gene matches. The CDR3 is made up of 18 amino acids. As DNA, the CDR3 is TGTGCCAGCAGTTCTTTTCCCATAGCGGGAGATCCTTACAATGAGCAGTTCTTC. Translation: CASSSFPIAGDPYNEQFF.

This sequence joins TRBV28 and TRBJ2-7; D is perhaps TRBD2 (6 bases). CDR3 length equals 13 residues. Germline loops: CDR1 MDHEN, CDR2 SYDVKM. V was clipped by 6 bases and J by 5 bases, with 14 bases between them. The CDR3 DNA reads as TGTGCCAGCAGACCCTCGACTAGTAACGAGCAGTACTTC. Residues: CASRPSTSNEQYF.

This chain joins TRBV5-1 and TRBJ2-1; TRBD2 matches at 9 bases. Trimming removed 0 bases from V and 6 bases from J; junction bases left unmatched: 4. Germline CDR1 reads SGHRS; CDR2 reads YFSETQ. The CDR3 spans 15 residues. CDR3 DNA sequence: TGCGCCAGCAGCTTGGGCGGGAGGGATCTCAATGAGCAGTTCTTC. The encoded protein is CASSLGGRDLNEQFF.